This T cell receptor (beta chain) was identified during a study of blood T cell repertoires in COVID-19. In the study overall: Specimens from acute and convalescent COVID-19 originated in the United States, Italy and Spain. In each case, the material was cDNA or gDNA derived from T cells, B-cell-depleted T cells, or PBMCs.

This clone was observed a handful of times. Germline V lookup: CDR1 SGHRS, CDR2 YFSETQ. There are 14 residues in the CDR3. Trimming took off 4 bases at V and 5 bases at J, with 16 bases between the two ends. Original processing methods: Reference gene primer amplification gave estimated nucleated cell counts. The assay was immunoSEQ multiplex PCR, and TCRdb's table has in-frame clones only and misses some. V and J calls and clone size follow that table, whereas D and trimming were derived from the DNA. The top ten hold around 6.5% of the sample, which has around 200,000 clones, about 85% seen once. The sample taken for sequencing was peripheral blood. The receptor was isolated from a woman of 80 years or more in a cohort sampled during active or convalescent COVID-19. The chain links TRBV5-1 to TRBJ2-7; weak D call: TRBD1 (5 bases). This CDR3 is CASSVQGGNHEQYF. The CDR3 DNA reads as TGCGCCAGCAGCGTTCAGGGTGGTAACCACGAGCAGTACTTC.